The sequence of this TCR beta chain was determined in a study of T cell changes during pregnancy in multiple sclerosis. Sequenced by immunoSEQ multiplex PCR; TCRdb stores in-frame clones only, minus some. The sample lists around 77,000 clones, roughly 91% seen once, with around 0.75% in the top ten. The V and J ends lost 5 bases and 5 bases respectively, with 15 bases between them. This CDR3 is 15 amino acids long. Germline lookup yields CDR1 MNHEY and CDR2 SMNVEV (reference sequence). The TCR was taken from a female donor in good health, enrolled as a control in a pregnancy study. Sequenced here: peripheral blood, sampled in the third trimester of pregnancy. The chain couples TRBV27 to TRBJ1-4; TRBD1 is a possible D gene (6 bases). DNA for the CDR3: TGTGCCAGCAGTCTACTAGGGACAAGGAATGAAAAACTGTTTTTT. Translating gives CASSLLGTRNEKLFF.